This entry concerns a single TCR beta chain. Its antigen is still unknown. Repertoires were generated with immunoSEQ multiplex PCR, while TCRdb's copy carries only in-frame clones and drops some. The sample consists of nearly 600,000 clones, around 95% of them appearing once. These data originate in a study of shared clonotypes between healthy human individuals. Germline assignment: CDR1 SQVTM and CDR2 ANQGSEA. Between the trimmed V and J ends, which lost 5 bases and 5 bases, there was a span of 9 bases. This CDR3 comprises 11 residues. Whole-study results and caveats: Four donors shared about 4.8% of their naive CD4 clonotypes. The study's rarefaction showed incomplete sorted-subset sequencing despite large depth. Unshared clonotypes carried lower generation probabilities than those common to all four donors.

Selected positively for CCR7 and CD45RO-negative, naive CD8 cells excluded terminally differentiated effector memory CD45RA+ cells. Sequenced material: naive CD8+ T cells sorted from blood. The rearrangement joins TRBV29-1 to TRBJ2-5; no firm D call. The source of this sequence is a woman aged 30 to 39 in good health. DNA for the CDR3: TGCAGCGTTCTCAGGCGGGAGACCCAGTACTTC. Amino acid sequence: CSVLRRETQYF.